These 14 T cell receptor beta chains were all obtained from the same sample, sequenced in a study of blood T cell repertoires in COVID-19. The assay was immunoSEQ multiplex PCR, and TCRdb's table has in-frame clones only and misses some. Here the sample spans some 400,000 clones, more than 85% being singletons. Sample: peripheral blood. Source of these receptors: a human donor in a cohort sampled during active COVID-19.

The chain joins TRBV19 to TRBJ2-3, with 7 bases matching TRBD2. This CDR3 spans 15 amino acids. J gave up 2 bases and V 3 bases, and 5 bases lay outside the gene matches. CDR1 is LNHDA, CDR2 SQIVND, per germline (reference sequence). The CDR3 nucleotides read TGTGCCAGTAGTATCCCTAGCGGATACACAGATACGCAGTATTTT. This codes for CASSIPSGYTDTQYF.

A single count supports this clone. The chain combines TRBV11-2 with TRBJ2-1, with 9 nucleotides matching TRBD2. V was pared by 6 bases and J by 2 bases, with 11 bases of the junction left unmatched. Germline V gene sequence: CDR1 SGHAT, CDR2 FQNNGV. The CDR3 sequence is 17 residues long. The CDR3 protein is CASSPRSSGNTYNEQFF. The CDR3 region has the DNA TGTGCCAGCAGTCCAAGGTCTAGCGGGAACACCTACAATGAGCAGTTCTTC.

The V and J genes are TRBV19 and TRBJ2-3, with 10 positions matching TRBD1. V lost 7 bases and J lost 2; bases outside the gene matches: 3. The V gene's germline CDR1 is LNHDA and CDR2 SQIVND (reference sequence). The CDR3 totals 14 residues. The CDR3 nucleotides are TGTGCCAGTACGGGGACAGGGGCCACAGATACGCAGTATTTT. Residues: CASTGTGATDTQYF.

This chain joins TRBV29-1 and TRBJ1-2, with 7 bases aligning to TRBD1. CDR3 length: 16 residues. Per the germline V gene, CDR1 is SQVTM and CDR2 is ANQGSEA. Germline trimming cut 1 base from V and 2 bases from J; bases unmatched to any gene: 10. The DNA of the CDR3 is TGCAGCGTTGAAGGCGCCTTAAGGGGGCGCAACTATGGCTACACCTTC. It specifies CSVEGALRGRNYGYTF.

The CDR3 loop reads CASSQGLGGRRPEKLFF. The CDR3 region has the DNA TGCGCCAGCAGCCAAGGACTAGGTGGGAGACGTCCTGAAAAACTGTTTTTT. The chain uses TRBV4-1 and TRBJ1-4; D unresolved. CDR1 and CDR2 from the germline V gene are MGHRA and YSYEKL. The CDR3 is 17 residues long. Trimming shortened V by 1 base and J by 7 bases, and 19 bases separated the two germline ends.

The chain employs TRBV20-1 and TRBJ2-7; D gene unclear. Germline-derived CDR1 and CDR2 are DFQATT and SNEGSKA (reference sequence). Trimming pared 3 bases from V and 5 bases from J, leaving 20 bases between. The CDR3 consists of 15 residues. The CDR3 spells CSASAPRGLVHEQYF. The DNA for the CDR3 is TGCAGTGCTAGTGCCCCGCGCGGCCTTGTACACGAGCAGTACTTC.

The sample holds a few counts of this clone. Other DNA variants within this sample encode the same CDR3. The DNA for the CDR3 is TGTGCCAGCAGCAGACAGGGTAACTATGGCTACACCTTC. This translates into CASSRQGNYGYTF. This chain links TRBV6-5 with TRBJ1-2, with 7 bases matching TRBD1. With V trimmed by 6 bases and J by 1 base, 2 bases remained unmatched. The germline V gene has CDR1 MNHEY and CDR2 SVGAGI. The CDR3 totals 13 residues.

The chain has TRBV6-5 and TRBJ1-2; D remains unclear. Between the trimmed V and J ends, which lost 6 bases and 8 bases, there was a span of 22 bases. CDR1 is MNHEY and CDR2 is SVGAGI in the germline V gene. The CDR3 consists of 15 residues. The CDR3 loop is CASSEDYTGTWGYTF. Here the CDR3 DNA reads TGTGCCAGCAGCGAGGATTATACCGGAACGTGGGGCTACACCTTC.

The chain couples TRBV5-6 to TRBJ1-5; D unresolved. The germline V and J ends were trimmed by 1 base and 3 bases, with 11 bases remaining between them. This CDR3 has 15 amino acids. The germline V gene has CDR1 SGHDT and CDR2 YYEEEE. The CDR3 sequence is CASSLHRLSNQPQHF. The CDR3 DNA reads as TGTGCCAGCAGCTTGCACAGATTGTCCAATCAGCCCCAGCATTTT.

The V gene is TRBV18, the J gene TRBJ2-1, with D perhaps TRBD2 (6 bases). The V gene lost 1 base and the J gene lost 4 bases, with 11 bases spanning the gap. Germline CDR1 KGHSH, CDR2 LQKENI. The CDR3 is made up of 15 amino acids. CDR3 amino acids: CASSPQRELYNEQFF. In DNA, the CDR3 is TGTGCCAGCTCACCACAACGGGAGTTGTACAATGAGCAGTTCTTC.

V gene TRBV15 combines with J gene TRBJ2-3, with TRBD2 matching over 7 bases. V lost 4 bases, J lost 2 bases, and 9 bases stayed unmatched. Germline-derived CDR1 and CDR2 are LNHNV and YYDKDF (reference sequence). This CDR3 is built from 16 residues. CDR3 coding DNA: TGTGCCACCAGCACCCGAGAGCGGGGACCCACAGATACGCAGTATTTT. It encodes CATSTRERGPTDTQYF.

This clone was counted between two and nine times. This rearrangement joins TRBV2 to TRBJ2-3; a weak D match, TRBD1 (6 bases). Trimming took 4 bases from V and 5 from J, leaving 7 bases between them. Germline CDR1 is SNHLY and CDR2 is FYNNEI. CDR3 size: 12 residues. The CDR3 DNA reads TGTGCCAGCAGTGCGACAGGAGATACGCAGTATTTT. Translation: CASSATGDTQYF.

The chain employs TRBV19 and TRBJ1-2; a possible D gene is TRBD1 (5 bases). Germline V lookup: CDR1 LNHDA, CDR2 SQIVND (reference sequence). The CDR3 spans 15 residues. Trimming removed 9 bases at V and 4 bases at J, with 21 bases between. The CDR3 DNA sequence: TGTGCCAGCGCAATCGCAGGGTACGCGGTCTATGGCTACACCTTC. The encoded protein is CASAIAGYAVYGYTF.

The chain combines TRBV19 with TRBJ1-5; D is unclear. Germline assignment: CDR1 LNHDA and CDR2 SQIVND (reference sequence). Trimming took 2 bases from V and 10 from J, leaving 24 bases between them. CDR3 size: 17 residues. For the CDR3, the DNA is TGTGCCAGTAGTATAAATCCTTACAAAAACGTCCGCCACCCCCAGCATTTT. This gives the protein CASSINPYKNVRHPQHF.